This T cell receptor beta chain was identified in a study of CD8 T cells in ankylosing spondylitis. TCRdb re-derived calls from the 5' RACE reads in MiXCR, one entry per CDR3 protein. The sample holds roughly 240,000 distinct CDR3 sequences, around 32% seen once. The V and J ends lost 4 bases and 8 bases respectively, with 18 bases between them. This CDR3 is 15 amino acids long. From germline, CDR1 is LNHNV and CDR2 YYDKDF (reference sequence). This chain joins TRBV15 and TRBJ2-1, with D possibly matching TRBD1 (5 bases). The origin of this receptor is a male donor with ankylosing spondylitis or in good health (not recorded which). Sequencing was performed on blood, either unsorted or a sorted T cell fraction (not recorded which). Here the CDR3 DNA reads TGTGCCACCAGCACTCGACAGACCGCTATGGATGAGCAGTTCTTC. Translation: CATSTRQTAMDEQFF.